The 30 T cell receptor beta chains given below trace back to one sample, sequenced in a study of graft-versus-host responses after intestinal transplantation. The antigens for these receptors are not known. Clones were sequenced by immunoSEQ multiplex PCR, and TCRdb holds only the in-frame ones, with some missing. Among tens of thousands of clones listed, around 90% were seen once. The specimen comprised unstimulated CD8+ T cells sorted from spleen or lymph node cells, sampled before transplant. All receptors come from a human donor who was the organ donor for an intestinal transplant.

This rearrangement joins TRBV5-6 to TRBJ2-1; 9 bases agree with TRBD2. From germline, CDR1 is SGHDT and CDR2 YYEEEE. V was pared by 0 bases and J by 2 bases, with 3 bases of the junction left unmatched. The CDR3 is 16 amino acids. In nucleotides, the CDR3 is TGTGCCAGCAGCTTGGAGGTAGCGGGGGCCTACAATGAGCAGTTCTTC. It is translated as CASSLEVAGAYNEQFF.

This clone has just one count. The chain employs TRBV13 and TRBJ2-1, with D maybe TRBD2 (5 bases). Germline-derived CDR1 and CDR2 are PRHDT and FYEKMQ (reference sequence). The V and J ends lost 0 bases and 3 bases respectively, with 12 bases between them. The CDR3 covers 16 residues. This chain's CDR3 is CASSLGLRAYYNEQFF. The CDR3 nucleotides are TGTGCCAGCAGCTTAGGCCTGCGGGCCTACTACAATGAGCAGTTCTTC.

CDR3: CASSLDRGWETQYF. DNA for the CDR3: TGTGCCAGCAGCTTGGATAGGGGTTGGGAGACCCAGTACTTC. The chain employs TRBV5-6 and TRBJ2-5; D is perhaps TRBD1 (5 bases). The CDR3 spans 14 residues. V lost 0 bases, J lost 5 bases, and 11 bases lay in between. CDR1 is SGHDT, CDR2 YYEEEE, per germline.

The chain carries TRBV5-1 and TRBJ2-1, with TRBD1 matching 7 bases. The V gene's germline CDR1 is SGHRS and CDR2 YFSETQ. With 3 bases clipped from V and 5 bases from J, the junction kept 5 bases outside the gene matches. The CDR3 covers 14 residues. CDR3 region: CASSYEGADNEQFF. In DNA, the CDR3 is TGCGCCAGCAGCTACGAGGGGGCAGACAATGAGCAGTTCTTC.

V and J are TRBV29-1 and TRBJ1-1; 9 nucleotides line up with TRBD1. The CDR3 loop spans 16 amino acids. Germline CDR1 is SQVTM and CDR2 is ANQGSEA. J was trimmed by 8 bases and V by 6 bases; bases with no gene match: 19. CDR3 DNA: TGCAGCGTAGTGGACAGGGGTTTACCCGGGCACTGGGAAGCTTTCTTT. This codes for CSVVDRGLPGHWEAFF.

The chain links TRBV27 to TRBJ2-5; 9 bases are a match to TRBD2. The CDR3 runs 15 residues. From germline, CDR1 is MNHEY and CDR2 SMNVEV (reference sequence). The V and J ends lost 3 bases and 2 bases, in that order; junction bases with no gene match: 4. CDR3 nucleotides: TGTGCCAGCAGTTTTCTAGCGGGATCTCAAGAGACCCAGTACTTC. As protein: CASSFLAGSQETQYF.

This chain links TRBV11-3 with TRBJ1-6, with 10 bases identical to TRBD1. The germline gives CDR1 SGHNT, CDR2 YENEEA. The length of the CDR3 is 14 residues. The V segment lost 5 bases and the J segment 8 bases; nucleotides outside the gene matches: 3. For the CDR3, the DNA is TGTGCCAGCAGCCTAGGACAGGGGGATTCACCCCTCCACTTT. It specifies CASSLGQGDSPLHF.

V usage is TRBV27 and J usage is TRBJ1-2; 8 bases line up with TRBD1. The CDR3 is 13 residues long. V was pared by 5 bases and J by 3 bases, with 2 bases of the junction left unmatched. The V gene's germline CDR1 is MNHEY and CDR2 SMNVEV (reference sequence). The chain's CDR3 is CASSATGDYGYTF. As DNA, the CDR3 is TGTGCCAGCAGTGCGACAGGGGACTATGGCTACACCTTC.

The chain is built from TRBV9 and TRBJ1-6; 8 bases align to TRBD1. Germline CDR1 is SGDLS and CDR2 is YYNGEE. The CDR3 covers 15 residues. J lost 10 bases, V lost 0 bases, and 6 bases had no gene match. The CDR3 DNA is TGTGCCAGCAGCGTAGAGGGGACAGGACGCTCACCCCTCCACTTT. Residues: CASSVEGTGRSPLHF.

This chain uses TRBV7-9 with TRBJ2-1; 11 nucleotides align to TRBD2. Germline assignment: CDR1 SEHNR and CDR2 FQNEAQ (reference sequence). V trimming: 5 bases; J trimming: 4 bases; junction bases outside the gene matches: 10. There are 17 residues in the CDR3. The CDR3 sequence is CASSLTTSGGGYNEQFF. The CDR3 DNA reads as TGTGCCAGCAGCCTCACCACTAGCGGGGGTGGGTACAATGAGCAGTTCTTC.

V is TRBV28 and J is TRBJ2-7; 9 bases are a match to TRBD1. CDR3 length equals 14 residues. The germline CDR1 and CDR2 sequences are MDHEN and SYDVKM. V was clipped by 6 bases and J by 5 bases; unmatched bases: 8. CDR3 amino acids: CASRAGTGWDEQYV. The DNA for the CDR3 is TGTGCCAGCAGAGCCGGGACAGGGTGGGACGAGCAGTACGTC.

This chain links TRBV30 with TRBJ2-6, with D possibly matching TRBD1 (6 bases). Germline values: CDR1 GTSNPN, CDR2 SVGIG (reference sequence). The CDR3 consists of 18 residues. The V gene lost 4 bases and the J gene lost 0 bases, with 19 bases spanning the gap. The CDR3 spells CAWMPRFDRSSGANVLTF. CDR3 bases: TGTGCCTGGATGCCAAGGTTCGACAGGAGCTCTGGGGCCAACGTCCTGACTTTC.

The chain couples TRBV5-1 to TRBJ1-2; the D is unclear. Germline V CDR1 and CDR2: SGHRS, YFSETQ. Trimming pared 5 bases from V and 8 bases from J, leaving 22 bases between. The CDR3 spans 15 residues. CDR3 DNA: TGCGCCAGCAGTCATCAGAGGCGGCCTTGGTTCGGCTACACCTTC. The encoded protein is CASSHQRRPWFGYTF.

DNA of the CDR3: TGTGCCAGCAGCTTGGAGCTCTATGGCTACACCTTC. It encodes CASSLELYGYTF. This chain joins TRBV5-5 and TRBJ1-2; D remains ambiguous. CDR3 size: 12 residues. V gave up 0 bases and J gave up 4 bases, with 4 bases separating them. From germline, CDR1 is SGHKS and CDR2 YYEKEE (reference sequence).

The chain links TRBV7-2 to TRBJ2-2; no clear D. The CDR3 spans 12 residues. Germline assignment: CDR1 SGHTA and CDR2 FQGNSA. Trimming stripped 3 bases from V and 7 bases from J, with 6 bases between. CDR3 in DNA: TGTGCCAGCAGCTTCGGTGGCGGGGAGCTGTTTTTT. Protein sequence: CASSFGGGELFF.

The chain couples TRBV19 to TRBJ2-5; tentative D call: TRBD2 (5 bases). CDR1 and CDR2 (germline): LNHDA, SQIVND (reference sequence). The germline V and J ends were trimmed by 5 bases and 3 bases, with 16 bases remaining between them. The CDR3 extends over 15 amino acids. CDR3 in DNA: TGTGCCAGTAGTCTCCCGGGATCTAGTGAAGAGACCCAGTACTTC. Amino acid sequence: CASSLPGSSEETQYF.

The V gene is TRBV27, the J gene TRBJ1-2, with 7 positions matching TRBD1. Per the germline V gene, CDR1 is MNHEY and CDR2 is SMNVEV (reference sequence). V shed 0 bases, J shed 5 bases, and the junction held 6 bases outside the gene matches. This CDR3 has 15 residues. DNA for the CDR3: TGTGCCAGCAGTTTATCGGGGGGACAGAGATATGGCTACACCTTC. This sequence encodes CASSLSGGQRYGYTF.

This clone was recorded once. The chain joins TRBV7-3 to TRBJ2-1, with 12 bases fitting TRBD1. The CDR3 runs 15 residues. CDR1 is SGHTA and CDR2 is FQGTGA in the germline V gene. V dropped 5 bases and J dropped 8; count of bases not matched to a gene: 7. Here the CDR3 DNA reads TGTGCCAGCAGCGGGGACAGGGGGCCAAGAGATGAGCAGTTCTTC. It codes for CASSGDRGPRDEQFF.

This chain joins TRBV9 and TRBJ1-3; 9 nucleotides agree with TRBD1. CDR3 length equals 17 residues. Germline CDR1 SGDLS, CDR2 YYNGEE. Germline trimming cut 4 bases from V and 1 base from J; bases unmatched to any gene: 9. The CDR3 DNA follows: TGTGCCAGCAGCACGTCGCGGACAGGGGTTTCTGGAAACACCATATATTTT. Translation gives CASSTSRTGVSGNTIYF.

The chain couples TRBV7-8 to TRBJ2-7, with a tentative D call TRBD1 (5 bases). Germline V gives CDR1 SGHVS, CDR2 FQNEAQ. With 8 bases removed from V and 3 bases from J, the gap between germline ends came to 20 bases. This CDR3 is 15 amino acids long. DNA for the CDR3: TGTGCCAGCCAGCGTGGAACAGGACCCCTCTACGAGCAGTACGTC. It codes for CASQRGTGPLYEQYV.

CDR3 loop: CATSTYRTGGAVNYGYTF. CDR3 nucleotide sequence: TGTGCCACCAGCACGTACAGGACAGGGGGCGCGGTAAACTATGGCTACACCTTC. J is TRBJ1-2 and V is TRBV15; 11 bases map to TRBD1. This CDR3 is 18 amino acids long. The V gene end was trimmed by 4 bases and the J gene end by 2 bases; junction bases not matched to a gene: 12. CDR1 and CDR2 (germline): LNHNV, YYDKDF (reference sequence).

The chain uses TRBV18 and TRBJ1-5, with 8 bases fitting TRBD1. Trimming took 3 bases from V and 4 from J; bases not matched to a gene: 14. The germline V gene encodes CDR1 KGHSH and CDR2 LQKENI. The CDR3 loop spans 18 amino acids. CDR3 DNA sequence: TGTGCCAGCTCACCTCCCCCTGCGGACAGGGTCGTAAATCAGCCCCAGCATTTT. It encodes CASSPPPADRVVNQPQHF.

J is TRBJ1-1 and V is TRBV4-1; D ambiguous. V lost 3 bases to trimming and J lost 4 bases, with 21 bases between them. CDR1 and CDR2 from the germline V gene are MGHRA and YSYEKL. This CDR3 is 17 amino acids long. The CDR3 reads CASSQHNRIGGLTEAFF. The CDR3 coding sequence is TGCGCCAGCAGCCAGCACAACCGAATCGGCGGGCTCACTGAAGCTTTCTTT.

In this sample, this clone turned up once. V usage is TRBV5-6 and J usage is TRBJ2-1, with TRBD1 identical over 8 bases. CDR3 size: 15 residues. V shed 1 base and J 7 bases; nucleotides not matched to a gene: 7. The V gene's germline CDR1 is SGHDT and CDR2 YYEEEE. The CDR3 DNA sequence: TGTGCCAGCAGCTTGATCGCAGGGGGCCGTAATGAGCAGTTCTTC. Translated, it gives CASSLIAGGRNEQFF.

The chain recombines TRBV7-9 with TRBJ2-2, with D unresolved. The CDR3 consists of 14 residues. Trimming shortened V by 5 bases and J by 5 bases, and 12 bases separated the two germline ends. Germline V CDR1 and CDR2: SEHNR, FQNEAQ (reference sequence). DNA of the CDR3: TGTGCCAGCAGCCCTCAGGCTATGACCGGGGAGCTGTTTTTT. Translated, it gives CASSPQAMTGELFF.

The chain links TRBV10-1 to TRBJ1-2, with TRBD1 as a possible D gene (5 bases). The CDR3 has 13 amino acids. Trimming took off 4 bases at V and 6 bases at J, with 12 bases between the two ends. Germline V gives CDR1 WNHNN, CDR2 SYGVQD (reference sequence). The DNA of the CDR3 is TGCGCCAGCAGTGGACACAGGACTAATGGCTACACCTTC. This codes for CASSGHRTNGYTF.

V usage is TRBV4-2 and J usage is TRBJ1-5; 9 bases fit TRBD1. Germline V CDR1 and CDR2: LGHNA, YNFKEQ. The CDR3 runs to 15 residues. With 2 bases clipped from V and 7 bases from J, the junction kept 6 bases outside the gene matches. CDR3: CASSQWGQGQQPQHF. In nucleotides, the CDR3 is TGTGCCAGCAGCCAATGGGGACAGGGACAACAGCCCCAGCATTTT.

V usage is TRBV6-5 and J usage is TRBJ1-1; no definite D call. Germline V gene sequence: CDR1 MNHEY, CDR2 SVGAGI. The ends were cut back, 3 bases at V and 1 base at J, with 12 bases in the middle. This CDR3 is built from 15 residues. The CDR3 DNA follows: TGTGCCAGCAGTTATCTTGGGCTGCGGAACACTGAAGCTTTCTTT. It specifies CASSYLGLRNTEAFF.

The chain is built from TRBV4-1 and TRBJ1-1, with D possibly TRBD1 on 5 matching bases. From germline, CDR1 is MGHRA and CDR2 YSYEKL. V was shortened by 6 bases and J by 1 base, with 18 bases between the two germline ends. The CDR3 has 16 residues. CDR3 DNA: TGCGCCAGCAGAGGGAGGGGAATCATGGGGAACACTGAAGCTTTCTTT. Its translation is CASRGRGIMGNTEAFF.

The chain combines TRBV6-1 with TRBJ2-5; unclear D gene. Trimming removed 2 bases from V and 1 base from J, with 5 bases in between. From germline, CDR1 is MNHNS and CDR2 SASEGT. The CDR3 extends over 13 amino acids. CDR3 sequence reads: CASSEFSQETQYF. CDR3 nucleotide sequence: TGTGCCAGCAGTGAATTCAGCCAAGAGACCCAGTACTTC.